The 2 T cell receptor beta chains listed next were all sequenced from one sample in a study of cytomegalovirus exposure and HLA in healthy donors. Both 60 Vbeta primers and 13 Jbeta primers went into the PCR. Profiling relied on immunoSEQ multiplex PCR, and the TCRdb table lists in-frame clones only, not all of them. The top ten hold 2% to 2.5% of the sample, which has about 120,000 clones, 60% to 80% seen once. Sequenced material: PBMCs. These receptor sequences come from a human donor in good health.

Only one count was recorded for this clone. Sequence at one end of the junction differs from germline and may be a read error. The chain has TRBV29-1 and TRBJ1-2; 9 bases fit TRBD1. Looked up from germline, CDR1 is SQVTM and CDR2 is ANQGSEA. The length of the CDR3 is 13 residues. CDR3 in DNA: TGCAGCGTTGAGGGCAGCCCGGGACAGGGACCACACTTC. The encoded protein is CSVEGSPGQGPHF.

DNA for the CDR3: TGTGCCAGCAGCCCCCGGCGGACTAGCGGGCAAGGGGGGAGCACAGATACGCAGTATTTT. Translated, it gives CASSPRRTSGQGGSTDTQYF. V usage is TRBV14 and J usage is TRBJ2-3, with 11 bases fitting TRBD2. The CDR3 totals 20 residues. V was clipped by 4 bases and J by 0 bases; unmatched bases: 15. Germline V lookup: CDR1 SGHDN, CDR2 FVKESK.